These T cell receptor beta chains were read from a single sample in a study of shared clonotypes between healthy human individuals. This table comes from immunoSEQ multiplex PCR, and its TCRdb copy is limited to in-frame clones, with some not included. The profile shows 950,000 to 1,100,000 clones, roughly 80% of them singletons. The specimen sequenced was memory CD4+ T cells sorted from blood. The receptors come from a man aged 18-30 years in good health. Both conserved end residues are part of each CDR3. The order of the fields is J gene, V gene, CDR3 protein.

TRBJ1-3,TRBV5-1,CASRTGVGNTIYF
TRBJ1-5,TRBV30,CAWSGTGLGNQPQHF
TRBJ1-3,TRBV27,CASSGAGTGNTIYF
TRBJ2-7,TRBV4-1,CASSKTGGAAAYEQYF
TRBJ2-5,TRBV2,CASTRDRGIQETQYF
TRBJ2-7,TRBV20-1,CSPGDPGEQYF
TRBJ2-1,TRBV29-1,CSVEEGGREQFF
TRBJ2-1,TRBV7-9,CASSFRAGVSNEQFF
TRBJ2-1,TRBV11-2,CASSSGTTYNEQFF
TRBJ2-7,TRBV29-1,CSVGVGNEQYF
TRBJ1-1,TRBV10-3,CAIRFSGTANTEAFF
TRBJ1-1,TRBV27,CASSQQGRTEAFF
TRBJ1-1,TRBV5-1,CASSGAGWPEAFF
TRBJ1-1,TRBV7-2,CASNKAPGEEAFF
TRBJ2-3,TRBV10-1,CASSDVGLTDTQYF
TRBJ2-7,TRBV6-1,CASSRLAGHSYEQYF
TRBJ2-6,TRBV2,CASRTSGANVLTF
TRBJ2-6,TRBV19,CASSTDVAAFGANVLTF
TRBJ2-5,TRBV2,CASSLVPTGNQETQYF
TRBJ2-7,TRBV29-1,CSVVGDTYEQYF
TRBJ2-1,TRBV27,CASSPKLNWYNEQFF
TRBJ2-5,TRBV20-1,CSAWGLETQYF
TRBJ1-1,TRBV5-4,CASSGRGNTEAFF
TRBJ1-6,TRBV4-2,CASSQVSQGNSPLHF
NA,TRBV28,CASSPYPMTGDTYEQYF
TRBJ1-5,TRBV21-1,CASSLCSPEGNQPQHF
TRBJ2-2,TRBV5-1,CASSFLGGGELFF
TRBJ2-6,TRBV9,CASGKYGANVLTF
TRBJ2-7,TRBV30,CAWSVIRTSGRAGVYEQYF
TRBJ1-4,TRBV27,CASSLSGTREKLFF
TRBJ2-3,TRBV7-2,CASSLGVLLSTDTQYF
TRBJ2-5,TRBV7-2,CASSSGLAGVETQYF
TRBJ1-2,TRBV6-1,CASLTGDPYYGYTF
TRBJ2-2,TRBV7-9,CASSLDTGAGELFF
TRBJ1-5,TRBV28,CASPPSVMGDYEGQPQHF
TRBJ1-4,TRBV18,CASSQEIGGEKLFF
TRBJ2-1,TRBV7-2,CASSSRRGEYNEQFF
TRBJ2-1,TRBV19,CASSMGQGTNEQFF
TRBJ2-7,TRBV6-1,CASEPGLGRYEQYF
TRBJ2-3,TRBV29-1,CSVVGVGTDTQYF
TRBJ2-1,TRBV7-7,CASSRSGGWDEQFF